This T cell receptor (beta chain) was obtained from a study of blood T cell repertoires in COVID-19. Study as a whole: The United States, Italy and Spain provided the acute and convalescent COVID-19 samples.

Study members were between roughly 18 and 90 years old and lived in around 24 US regions. Method: immunoSEQ multiplex PCR; TCRdb's copy keeps in-frame clones and lacks some. Found here are roughly 130,000 clones, about four fifths of them singletons; the top ten hold 3% to 4%. Trimming took off 2 bases at V and 2 bases at J, with 18 bases between the two ends. Germline assignment: CDR1 LNHDA and CDR2 SQIVND (reference sequence). The CDR3 sequence is 18 residues long. Sequencing was performed on PBMCs or T cells enriched from blood (not recorded which). The source of this sequence is a woman aged 50 to 60 with acute COVID-19. The V gene is TRBV19, the J gene TRBJ2-2; D gene uncertain. The DNA of the CDR3 is TGTGCCAGTAGTATATTTAATATCCAAGGCGGTAACACCGGGGAGCTGTTTTTT. Amino acid sequence: CASSIFNIQGGNTGELFF.